Each of the 28 T cell receptor beta chains below was sequenced from the same sample in a study of T cell repertoires in cytomegalovirus infection. Each CDR3 protein gets one entry after TCRdb re-called the reads with MiXCR. Seen here are about 740,000 distinct CDR3 sequences, 35% observed once, and the top ten hold about 2.8%. The specimen sequenced was PBMCs. All receptors come from a human donor in good health (CMV status not recorded). Some clones in this sample may be carry-over from other donors' samples.

The V call is TRBV19, the J call TRBJ1-2, with a tentative D call TRBD1 (5 bases). The germline V and J ends were trimmed by 5 bases and 3 bases, with 13 bases remaining between them. The CDR3 is made up of 14 amino acids. The germline gives CDR1 LNHDA, CDR2 SQIVND (reference sequence). In nucleotides, the CDR3 is TGTGCCAGTAGTCGTCAGGGAGAGGACTATGGCTACACCTTC. It encodes CASSRQGEDYGYTF. The full variable domain, with the rest looked up from reference TRBV19 and TRBJ1-2, is DGGITQSPKYLFRKEGQNVTLSCEQNLNHDAMYWYRQDPGQGLRLIYYSQIVNDFQKGDIAEGYSVSREKKESFPLTVTSAQKNPTAFYLCASSRQGEDYGYTFGSGTRLTVV.

This clonotype was counted a few times. This chain links TRBV2 with TRBJ1-2; no clear D. The CDR3 runs 13 residues. The germline V gene has CDR1 SNHLY and CDR2 FYNNEI. V was trimmed by 3 bases and J by 2 bases, leaving 7 bases between them. The CDR3 loop is CASSDRFNYGYTF. The CDR3 nucleotides are TGTGCCAGCAGTGACAGATTCAACTATGGCTACACCTTC.

A word on this clonotype: At one end, the junction sequence differs from germline, possibly due to a read error. The gene calls are TRBV6-5 and TRBJ2-3; 9 bases are shared with TRBD1. This CDR3 is 17 amino acids long. Germline V gives CDR1 MNHEY, CDR2 SVGAGI. This CDR3 reads CASSWDRERPSTDTQSF. The CDR3 bases are TGTGCCAGCTCCTGGGACAGGGAGCGACCTAGCACCGATACGCAGTCTTTT.

Comment on this clonotype: This could be a read error, since a much larger clone is one nucleotide away. The CDR3 coding sequence is TGTGCCAGCAGGGGCCTAGCGGGGGGGGCCGAAACGCAGTATTTT. Protein product: CASRGLAGGAETQYF. The genes are TRBV28 and TRBJ2-3; 12 nucleotides line up with TRBD2. Germline CDR1 MDHEN, CDR2 SYDVKM. The ends lost 6 bases at V and 9 bases at J; junction bases unmatched: 10. This CDR3 is built from 15 residues. Full variable domain (remainder filled in from reference TRBV28 and TRBJ2-3): DVKVTQSSRYLVKRTGEKVFLECVQDMDHENMFWYRQDPGLGLRLIYFSYDVKMKEKGDIPEGYSVSREKKERFSLILESASTNQTSMYLCASRGLAGGAETQYFGPGTRLTVL.

This rearrangement joins TRBV5-4 to TRBJ1-1, with 8 bases identical to TRBD1. Germline V gene lookup returns CDR1 SGHNT and CDR2 YYREEE (reference sequence). The CDR3 is made up of 17 amino acids. V lost 2 bases to trimming and J lost 0 bases; unmatched junction nucleotides: 9. As DNA, the CDR3 is TGTGCCAGCAGCTTACCTCCGGGACAGGACATGAACACTGAAGCTTTCTTT. Its translation: CASSLPPGQDMNTEAFF.

This chain connects TRBV29-1 to TRBJ2-5; D perhaps matches TRBD1 (5 bases). CDR1 is SQVTM and CDR2 is ANQGSEA in the germline V gene. Trimming shortened V by 5 bases and J by 3 bases, and 7 bases separated the two germline ends. The CDR3 spans 11 residues. As DNA, the CDR3 is TGCAGCGTTCTAGGGGAAGAGACCCAGTACTTC. Translation: CSVLGEETQYF. The full variable domain, its missing parts supplied by reference TRBV29-1 and TRBJ2-5, is SAVISQKPSRDICQRGTSLTIQCQVDSQVTMMFWYRQQPGQSLTLIATANQGSEATYESGFVIDKFPISRPNLTFSTLTVSNMSPEDSSIYLCSVLGEETQYFGPGTRLLVL.

Of note for this clonotype: Germline is not matched at one junction end, which may reflect a read error. The CDR3 DNA reads as TGCAGTTCTAGAGATCACAGGTCGGCCTTGGGCTCCTACAATGAGCAGTTCTTC. It specifies CSSRDHRSALGSYNEQFF. V and J are TRBV20-1 and TRBJ2-1, with D possibly matching TRBD1 (5 bases). Per the germline V gene, CDR1 is DFQATT and CDR2 is SNEGSKA (reference sequence). CDR3 length: 18 residues.

This clonotype was observed a single time. At one end the junction does not follow the germline gene, possibly because of a read error. The chain is built from TRBV4-1 and TRBJ1-1; D remains ambiguous. There are 13 residues in the CDR3. The germline V gene encodes CDR1 MGHRA and CDR2 YSYEKL. The CDR3 nucleotides are TGTTCCAGCAGCCAAGTAGGAGCCACTGAAGCTTTCTTT. It specifies CSSSQVGATEAFF.

For this clonotype: Germline is not matched at one junction end, which may reflect a read error. V gene TRBV28 combines with J gene TRBJ2-7; 10 bases are shared with TRBD2. CDR1 is MDHEN, CDR2 SYDVKM, per germline. The CDR3 extends over 13 amino acids. This chain's CDR3 is CASSLGLAVGVHF. CDR3 coding DNA: TGTGCCAGCAGTTTAGGACTAGCGGTTGGAGTACACTTC.

This clonotype was found a few times. The V call is TRBV27, the J call TRBJ1-1; no definite D call. Germline V gene lookup returns CDR1 MNHEY and CDR2 SMNVEV (reference sequence). The CDR3 totals 12 residues. V shed 6 bases and J shed 8 bases, with 13 bases lying between them. The CDR3 DNA reads TGTGCCAGCAGCCCAGGCTCAGACGAAGCTTTCTTT. Translated: CASSPGSDEAFF.

This clonotype was recorded only once. The V and J genes are TRBV19 and TRBJ1-4, with unresolved D. Per the germline V gene, CDR1 is LNHDA and CDR2 is SQIVND (reference sequence). The CDR3 covers 19 residues. Trimming took off 3 bases at V and 0 bases at J, with 20 bases between the two ends. The CDR3 DNA is TGTGCCAGTAGTATTTTTGGACGCCGGATACGGGCAACTAATGAAAAACTGTTTTTT. This encodes CASSIFGRRIRATNEKLFF. Looking up the rest from reference TRBV19 and TRBJ1-4 gives the full variable domain: DGGITQSPKYLFRKEGQNVTLSCEQNLNHDAMYWYRQDPGQGLRLIYYSQIVNDFQKGDIAEGYSVSREKKESFPLTVTSAQKNPTAFYLCASSIFGRRIRATNEKLFFGSGTQLSVL.

V is TRBV12-3 or TRBV12-4 and J is TRBJ1-1; D uncertain. V gave up 3 bases and J gave up 0 bases, with 5 bases separating them. The CDR3 consists of 13 residues. The CDR3 spells CASSFHLNTEAFF. Here the CDR3 DNA reads TGTGCCAGCAGTTTCCATTTGAACACTGAAGCTTTCTTT.

This chain uses TRBV20-1 with TRBJ1-4; 7 bases fit TRBD1. The CDR3 is made up of 16 amino acids. CDR1 is DFQATT and CDR2 is SNEGSKA in the germline V gene (reference sequence). V trimming: 3 bases; J trimming: 0 bases; junction bases outside the gene matches: 7. The chain's CDR3 is CSASPGQHATNEKLFF. The CDR3 DNA is TGCAGTGCTAGCCCGGGACAGCACGCAACTAATGAAAAACTGTTTTTT.

V and J are TRBV7-8 and TRBJ2-1, with a weak D call TRBD1 (5 bases). The V gene lost 2 bases and the J gene lost 9 bases, with 17 bases spanning the gap. Germline V gives CDR1 SGHVS, CDR2 FQNEAQ. The CDR3 has 15 residues. As DNA, the CDR3 is TGTGCCAGCAGCTTAACAGGCGCAATTAAAAGTGAGCAGTTCTTC. This sequence encodes CASSLTGAIKSEQFF.

This clonotype was found a few times. The chain employs TRBV7-6 and TRBJ2-1; D is ambiguous. V was trimmed by 2 bases and J by 2 bases, leaving 10 bases between them. The CDR3 runs 15 residues. Germline assignment: CDR1 SGHVS and CDR2 FNYEAQ. The CDR3, as DNA: TGTGCCAGCAGCTTAAACCTCCTGCCCTACAATGAGCAGTTCTTC. It specifies CASSLNLLPYNEQFF.

The chain couples TRBV15 to TRBJ2-5, with 11 bases lining up with TRBD2. Per the germline V gene, CDR1 is LNHNV and CDR2 is YYDKDF (reference sequence). V shed 0 bases and J 0 bases; nucleotides not matched to a gene: 3. The CDR3 has 17 residues. For the CDR3, the DNA is TGTGCCACCAGCAGAGAAGAGACTAGCGGGGACCAAGAGACCCAGTACTTC. This sequence encodes CATSREETSGDQETQYF.

This clonotype has at least ten counts. The chain couples TRBV10-3 to TRBJ2-7, with D perhaps assigned TRBD1 or TRBD2 (5 bases each). Between the trimmed V and J ends, which lost 11 bases and 2 bases, there was a span of 13 bases. The CDR3 has 12 amino acids. Germline CDR1 ENHRY, CDR2 SYGVKD. CDR3 sequence reads: CAAGTDTYEQYF. The CDR3 region has the DNA TGTGCCGCCGGGACCGACACCTACGAGCAGTACTTC.

This clonotype came up many times. This sequence joins TRBV7-6 and TRBJ2-7; TRBD1 agrees at 8 bases. The J segment lost 3 bases and the V segment lost 0 bases, leaving 16 bases of the junction unmatched. This CDR3 contains 19 residues. Germline V lookup: CDR1 SGHVS, CDR2 FNYEAQ. In DNA, the CDR3 is TGTGCCAGCAGCTTAGCGAATCTACCCCGGACAGGGCCAGACTACGAGCAGTACTTC. Its protein is CASSLANLPRTGPDYEQYF.

The chain employs TRBV28 and TRBJ1-5; the D gene is possibly TRBD1 (5 bases). The CDR3 loop spans 14 amino acids. From germline, CDR1 is MDHEN and CDR2 SYDVKM. Trimming cost V 10 bases and J 2 bases, with 15 bases left between them. The CDR3 nucleotides read TGTGCCACTCGGCGGGGGGGGGGCAATCAGCCCCAGCATTTT. Encoded protein: CATRRGGGNQPQHF.

The CDR3 nucleotides are TGTGCCAGCAGTGATATTCCCAGCACCGGGGAGCTGTTTTTT. Translation: CASSDIPSTGELFF. V usage is TRBV28 and J usage is TRBJ2-2, with D uncertain. The germline V gene encodes CDR1 MDHEN and CDR2 SYDVKM. The CDR3 runs to 14 residues. With 5 bases removed from V and 4 bases from J, the gap between germline ends came to 11 bases.

The chain joins TRBV20-1 to TRBJ1-5; D unresolved. The length of the CDR3 is 12 residues. The germline V gene encodes CDR1 DFQATT and CDR2 SNEGSKA (reference sequence). Trimming left V 3 bases short and J 4 bases short, with 7 bases between. CDR3 in DNA: TGCAGTGCTAGCCGCCAGAATCAGCCCCAGCATTTT. It is translated as CSASRQNQPQHF.

This clonotype appeared a few times. The J gene is TRBJ2-7, the V gene TRBV7-2; 9 bases map to TRBD2. The CDR3 covers 15 residues. Germline CDR1 is SGHTA and CDR2 is FQGNSA. With 3 bases clipped from V and 9 bases from J, the junction kept 12 bases outside the gene matches. CDR3 nucleotides: TGTGCCAGCAGCTTGTCAGGCGGGGGGGGGCCGGGGCAGTACTTC. As protein: CASSLSGGGGPGQYF.

The chain recombines TRBV29-1 with TRBJ2-3, with 10 bases aligning to TRBD1. The V gene's germline CDR1 is SQVTM and CDR2 ANQGSEA. J lost 4 bases, V lost 5 bases, and 9 bases had no gene match. The CDR3 is made up of 15 amino acids. The CDR3 loop reads CSVIVQGQGADTQYF. The CDR3 DNA sequence: TGCAGCGTTATCGTCCAAGGACAGGGGGCAGATACGCAGTATTTT.

This clonotype was counted at least ten times. This chain uses TRBV7-2 with TRBJ1-4; possibly TRBD1 for D (6 bases). This CDR3 is built from 15 residues. The germline gives CDR1 SGHTA, CDR2 FQGNSA. Trimming stripped 4 bases from V and 10 bases from J, with 19 bases between. This CDR3 is CASSSITGLNGKLFF. The CDR3 DNA is TGTGCCAGCAGCTCTATCACAGGGTTGAACGGAAAACTGTTTTTT.

This clonotype was observed many times. This CDR3 is CASSLTGYNEQFF. CDR3 DNA sequence: TGTGCCAGCAGCTTGACAGGCTACAATGAGCAGTTCTTC. The chain combines TRBV12-3 or TRBV12-4 with TRBJ2-1, with a weak D call TRBD1 (6 bases). The CDR3 has 13 residues. Trimming pared 6 bases from V and 3 bases from J, leaving 9 bases between.

In its sample, this clonotype was seen a few times. The CDR3 reads CASGREAIAKNIQYF. CDR3 in DNA: TGTGCCAGCGGTCGGGAGGCTATAGCCAAAAACATTCAGTACTTC. The V gene is TRBV6-2 or TRBV6-3, the J gene TRBJ2-4; 7 positions agree with TRBD2. Germline lookup yields CDR1 MNHEY and CDR2 SVGEGT. This CDR3 is 15 amino acids long. V lost 8 bases to trimming and J lost 0 bases; unmatched junction nucleotides: 7.

Details on this clonotype: Since a much larger clone is just one base distant, this may be a read error. In this CDR3 the conserved last residue, phenylalanine or tryptophan, is missing, so a read error is likely. The chain uses TRBV20-1 and TRBJ1-1, with D possibly matching TRBD1 (6 bases). This CDR3 spans 12 amino acids. The germline CDR1 and CDR2 sequences are DFQATT and SNEGSKA (reference sequence). V lost 0 bases, J lost 6 bases, and 8 bases lay in between. Written as DNA, the CDR3 is TGCAGTGCTAGAGAGGGGGGCTCTGAAGCTTTCATT. It specifies CSAREGGSEAFI.

A few counts support this clonotype. This chain connects TRBV6-1 to TRBJ2-2; TRBD2 aligns across 13 bases. After removal of 3 bases from V and 9 bases from J, the junction contained 1 base not matched to a gene. Germline V lookup: CDR1 MNHNS, CDR2 SASEGT. The CDR3 consists of 14 residues. CDR3 protein: CASSEGLAGRELFF. The CDR3 region has the DNA TGTGCCAGCAGTGAGGGACTAGCGGGGCGGGAGCTGTTTTTT.